The 31 T cell receptor beta chains listed next were all sequenced from one sample in a study of blood T cell repertoires in COVID-19. TCRdb's table, derived via immunoSEQ multiplex PCR, lists solely in-frame clones and lacks some. The sample comprises over 400,000 clones, approximately 85% of which are singletons, and approximately 2.9% rests with the top ten. The specimen sequenced was peripheral blood. The receptors stem from a human donor in a cohort sampled during active COVID-19.

CDR3: CASSHGQGATNEKLFF. CDR3 bases: TGCGCCAGCAGTCACGGACAGGGAGCAACTAATGAAAAACTGTTTTTT. This chain joins TRBV5-1 and TRBJ1-4; 8 positions match TRBD1. V trimming: 5 bases; J trimming: 0 bases; junction bases outside the gene matches: 6. The CDR3 loop spans 16 amino acids. CDR1 SGHRS and CDR2 YFSETQ come from the germline V gene.

The gene calls are TRBV19 and TRBJ1-2, with TRBD1 identical over 10 bases. The CDR3 totals 16 residues. The V segment lost 7 bases and the J segment 6 bases; nucleotides outside the gene matches: 14. The V gene's germline CDR1 is LNHDA and CDR2 SQIVND (reference sequence). This CDR3 is CASMPDRGFLKDGYTF. The CDR3 region has the DNA TGTGCCAGTATGCCGGACAGGGGGTTCCTAAAGGATGGCTACACCTTC.

The chain links TRBV6-5 to TRBJ2-3; 7 bases match TRBD2. The V and J ends lost 0 bases and 9 bases, in that order; junction bases with no gene match: 9. The CDR3 totals 15 residues. Germline V gives CDR1 MNHEY, CDR2 SVGAGI. In DNA form, the CDR3 reads TGTGCCAGCAGTTACTCGAGCGGACTAGGTACGACGCAGTATTTT. Its protein product is CASSYSSGLGTTQYF.

This chain uses TRBV6-1 with TRBJ1-4; 7 bases fit TRBD1. CDR1 is MNHNS, CDR2 SASEGT, per germline. V shed 4 bases, J shed 6 bases, and the junction held 8 bases outside the gene matches. This CDR3 is 15 amino acids long. CDR3 region: CASSVAGTVYEKLFF. The CDR3 DNA reads as TGTGCCAGCAGTGTAGCCGGGACAGTTTATGAAAAACTGTTTTTT.

The chain links TRBV9 to TRBJ1-2; D is perhaps TRBD1 (5 bases). V lost 0 bases to trimming and J lost 1 base, with 19 bases between them. The V gene's germline CDR1 is SGDLS and CDR2 YYNGEE. This CDR3 contains 18 residues. CDR3: CASSVEPPTELVNYGYTF. In DNA form, the CDR3 reads TGTGCCAGCAGCGTAGAGCCCCCGACAGAGCTCGTTAACTATGGCTACACCTTC.

The chain recombines TRBV5-1 with TRBJ2-2; 7 bases line up with TRBD1. Trimming removed 4 bases from V and 4 bases from J; junction bases left unmatched: 7. The CDR3 consists of 15 residues. Germline V gives CDR1 SGHRS, CDR2 YFSETQ. The CDR3 DNA follows: TGCGCCAGCAGCACTGACAGGGCGGGCACCGGGGAGCTGTTTTTT. This sequence encodes CASSTDRAGTGELFF.

The chain recombines TRBV5-1 with TRBJ2-3, with unresolved D. Germline V gene data show CDR1 as SGHRS and CDR2 as YFSETQ. Between the trimmed V and J ends, which lost 0 bases and 14 bases, there was a span of 10 bases. The CDR3 is made up of 11 amino acids. The CDR3 bases are TGCGCCAGCAGCTTGGATCAGATGTCGTATTTT. Translating gives CASSLDQMSYF.

This clone was counted once. V usage is TRBV19 and J usage is TRBJ2-5, with 9 nucleotides matching TRBD1. Germline CDR1 and CDR2: LNHDA and SQIVND (reference sequence). This CDR3 is 14 amino acids long. With V trimmed by 5 bases and J by 3 bases, 4 bases remained unmatched. CDR3 nucleotides: TGTGCCAGTAGTCCCGGACAGGGGAAAGAGACCCAGTACTTC. This codes for CASSPGQGKETQYF.

The chain links TRBV15 to TRBJ1-3; maybe TRBD1 (5 bases). CDR3 size: 15 residues. V lost 5 bases, J lost 4 bases, and 15 bases lay in between. The germline gives CDR1 LNHNV, CDR2 YYDKDF (reference sequence). CDR3 nucleotide sequence: TGTGCCACCAGCGCCGGCGGGGGAACAGGAAACACCATATATTTT. Its translation: CATSAGGGTGNTIYF.

The chain uses TRBV19 and TRBJ2-1; 7 bases align to TRBD2. This CDR3 is 16 amino acids long. J lost 1 base, V lost 3 bases, and 6 bases had no gene match. CDR1 LNHDA and CDR2 SQIVND come from the germline V gene (reference sequence). The CDR3 protein is CASSMAAGRSYNEQFF. CDR3 bases: TGTGCCAGTAGTATGGCAGCGGGACGGTCCTACAATGAGCAGTTCTTC.

V and J are TRBV5-8 and TRBJ2-2, with 8 bases lining up with TRBD2. J was trimmed by 3 bases and V by 1 base; bases with no gene match: 2. The CDR3 contains 15 residues. The germline gives CDR1 SGHTS, CDR2 YDEGEE. Written as DNA, the CDR3 is TGTGCCAGCAGCTTGTCCGGGAGGGACACCGGGGAGCTGTTTTTT. Translated, it gives CASSLSGRDTGELFF.

The gene calls are TRBV19 and TRBJ1-5, with D perhaps matching TRBD1 (6 bases). The CDR3 spans 12 residues. V lost 8 bases and J 3 bases, leaving 8 bases between the germline ends. The germline CDR1 and CDR2 sequences are LNHDA and SQIVND (reference sequence). CDR3 coding DNA: TGTGCCAGTCAGGGGAACAATCAGCCCCAGCATTTT. Protein product: CASQGNNQPQHF.

The chain couples TRBV9 to TRBJ1-2, with D perhaps TRBD1 (6 bases). The V and J ends lost 1 base and 4 bases respectively, with 17 bases between them. The CDR3 covers 16 residues. From germline, CDR1 is SGDLS and CDR2 YYNGEE. The CDR3 region is CASSVSPQGEIYGYTF. As DNA, the CDR3 is TGTGCCAGCAGCGTATCTCCACAGGGAGAGATCTATGGCTACACCTTC.

The chain uses TRBV28 and TRBJ1-5, with a weak D call TRBD1 (5 bases). V shed 3 bases and J shed 0 bases, with 6 bases lying between them. The CDR3 totals 14 residues. From germline, CDR1 is MDHEN and CDR2 SYDVKM. CDR3 coding DNA: TGTGCCAGCAGTTTGGGGGGTAGCAATCAGCCCCAGCATTTT. Translation: CASSLGGSNQPQHF.

The chain uses TRBV5-4 and TRBJ2-1, with 8 bases fitting TRBD1. The CDR3 runs 16 residues. The germline CDR1 and CDR2 sequences are SGHNT and YYREEE (reference sequence). The ends lost 3 bases at V and 4 bases at J; junction bases unmatched: 9. The CDR3: CASSSPVGQAYNEQFF. CDR3 in DNA: TGTGCCAGCAGCTCCCCAGTGGGACAGGCTTACAATGAGCAGTTCTTC. Complete variable domain (other parts from reference TRBV5-4 and TRBJ2-1): ETGVTQSPTHLIKTRGQQVTLRCSSQSGHNTVSWYQQALGQGPQFIFQYYREEENGRGNFPPRFSGLQFPNYSSELNVNALELDDSALYLCASSSPVGQAYNEQFFGPGTRLTVL.

The chain couples TRBV6-5 to TRBJ1-1; tentatively, D is TRBD1 (5 bases). V was clipped by 2 bases and J by 0 bases, with 10 bases between them. Germline V gene data show CDR1 as MNHEY and CDR2 as SVGAGI. CDR3 length: 15 residues. CDR3 sequence: CASSYQTDMNTEAFF. DNA for the CDR3: TGTGCCAGCAGTTACCAGACAGATATGAACACTGAAGCTTTCTTT.

The V and J genes are TRBV27 and TRBJ1-2; no reliable D call. The CDR3 runs 14 residues. CDR1 and CDR2 (germline): MNHEY, SMNVEV (reference sequence). Between the trimmed V and J ends, which lost 5 bases and 3 bases, there was a span of 13 bases. CDR3 loop: CASSPRTDDYGYTF. CDR3 sequence (DNA): TGTGCCAGCAGTCCCCGGACTGATGACTATGGCTACACCTTC.

This clone was counted only a few times. V gene TRBV7-3 combines with J gene TRBJ2-2; tentative D call: TRBD2 (5 bases). The CDR3 has 14 residues. The germline V gene encodes CDR1 SGHTA and CDR2 FQGTGA. Trimming removed 5 bases at V and 4 bases at J, with 11 bases between. CDR3 sequence: CASSAGIFTGELFF. As DNA, the CDR3 is TGTGCCAGCAGCGCGGGTATCTTCACCGGGGAGCTGTTTTTT. Drawing the rest from reference TRBV7-3 and TRBJ2-2, the complete variable domain is GAGVSQTPSNKVTEKGKYVELRCDPISGHTALYWYRQSLGQGPEFLIYFQGTGAADDSGLPNDRFFAVRPEGSVSTLKIQRTERGDSAVYLCASSAGIFTGELFFGEGSRLTVL.

This clone is a singleton in its sample. This chain uses TRBV11-3 with TRBJ2-1; 8 bases are a match to TRBD1. The ends lost 4 bases at V and 6 bases at J; junction bases unmatched: 8. The CDR3 sequence is 15 residues long. Germline CDR1 reads SGHNT; CDR2 reads YENEEA. The CDR3 loop reads CASSSRQGAFNEQFF. In DNA form, the CDR3 reads TGTGCCAGCAGCTCCAGGCAGGGGGCCTTCAATGAGCAGTTCTTC. The variable domain in full, with the rest retrieved from reference TRBV11-3 and TRBJ2-1, is EAGVVQSPRYKIIEKKQPVAFWCNPISGHNTLYWYLQNLGQGPELLIRYENEEAVDDSQLPKDRFSAERLKGVDSTLKIQPAELGDSAVYLCASSSRQGAFNEQFFGPGTRLTVL.

The chain uses TRBV7-9 and TRBJ1-3, with D tentatively TRBD1 (5 bases). This CDR3 region has 15 residues. Trimming took 7 bases from V and 0 from J, leaving 13 bases between them. Germline lookup yields CDR1 SEHNR and CDR2 FQNEAQ (reference sequence). The CDR3 loop reads CASTRGELSGNTIYF. Here the CDR3 DNA reads TGTGCCAGCACCCGGGGGGAGCTCTCTGGAAACACCATATATTTT. The full variable domain, its missing parts supplied by reference TRBV7-9 and TRBJ1-3, is DTGVSQNPRHKITKRGQNVTFRCDPISEHNRLYWYRQTLGQGPEFLTYFQNEAQLEKSRLLSDRFSAERPKGSFSTLEIQRTEQGDSAMYLCASTRGELSGNTIYFGEGSWLTVV.

The rearrangement joins TRBV5-1 to TRBJ2-2, with D possibly matching TRBD2 (5 bases). Per the germline V gene, CDR1 is SGHRS and CDR2 is YFSETQ. The CDR3 runs to 15 residues. V shed 3 bases and J shed 5 bases, with 14 bases lying between them. CDR3 protein: CASSSSGWRTGELFF. The CDR3 nucleotides are TGCGCCAGCAGCTCCAGCGGTTGGCGGACCGGGGAGCTGTTTTTT.

This sequence joins TRBV18 and TRBJ2-7; TRBD2 matches 8 bases. Unmatched junction bases numbered 0, after V lost 2 bases and J lost 0 bases. Germline lookup yields CDR1 KGHSH and CDR2 LQKENI. The CDR3 runs to 14 residues. CDR3 protein: CASSPGTSSYEQYF. CDR3 DNA sequence: TGTGCCAGCTCACCAGGGACTAGCTCCTACGAGCAGTACTTC. The full variable domain, in which reference TRBV18 and TRBJ2-7 provide the parts outside the CDR3, is NAGVMQNPRHLVRRRGQEARLRCSPMKGHSHVYWYRQLPEEGLKFMVYLQKENIIDESGMPKERFSAEFPKEGPSILRIQQVVRGDSAAYFCASSPGTSSYEQYFGPGTRLTVT.

On this clone: A far more abundant clone sits one base away, making this likely a read error. This same CDR3 is encoded by further DNA sequences in the sample. V usage is TRBV6-5 and J usage is TRBJ2-7; 9 bases agree with TRBD1. Germline loops: CDR1 MNHEY, CDR2 SVGAGI. V was pared by 6 bases and J by 4 bases, with 1 base of the junction left unmatched. The CDR3 has 12 amino acids. DNA for the CDR3: TGTGCCAGCAGGACAGGGGGATACGAGCAGTACTTC. Translating gives CASRTGGYEQYF.

The chain combines TRBV12-3 or TRBV12-4 with TRBJ1-1; no definite D call. The length of the CDR3 is 13 residues. The V gene lost 2 bases and the J gene lost 5 bases, with 9 bases spanning the gap. The CDR3 sequence is CASSLLEATEAFF. In DNA, the CDR3 is TGTGCCAGCAGTTTACTCGAAGCGACTGAAGCTTTCTTT.

V is TRBV29-1 and J is TRBJ1-2, with 12 nucleotides matching TRBD1. The CDR3 is 13 residues long. After removal of 5 bases from V and 6 bases from J, the junction contained 4 bases not matched to a gene. Germline V gene lookup returns CDR1 SQVTM and CDR2 ANQGSEA. CDR3 bases: TGCAGCGTTCCCGGGACAGGGGGCGATGGCTACACCTTC. As protein: CSVPGTGGDGYTF.

V and J are TRBV7-3 and TRBJ2-5, with D unclear. Trimming stripped 8 bases from V and 2 bases from J, with 12 bases between. This CDR3 contains 13 residues. Germline CDR1 and CDR2: SGHTA and FQGTGA. The CDR3 coding sequence is TGTGCCAGCGCCCTAGGCCATCAAGAGACCCAGTACTTC. Protein sequence: CASALGHQETQYF.

This chain joins TRBV19 and TRBJ2-5; 7 nucleotides agree with TRBD2. Unmatched junction bases numbered 7, after V lost 1 base and J lost 5 bases. CDR3 length equals 15 residues. Germline CDR1 LNHDA, CDR2 SQIVND (reference sequence). CDR3 sequence: CASSIAGGSGETQYF. For the CDR3, the DNA is TGTGCCAGTAGTATAGCGGGCGGGAGTGGGGAGACCCAGTACTTC.

This sequence joins TRBV27 and TRBJ2-7; TRBD2 matches 7 bases. This CDR3 comprises 15 residues. Germline values: CDR1 MNHEY, CDR2 SMNVEV (reference sequence). V shed 6 bases, J shed 0 bases, and the junction held 8 bases outside the gene matches. The CDR3 bases are TGTGCCAGCAGAGGTATTTCGGGAGGCTCCTACGAGCAGTACTTC. This gives the protein CASRGISGGSYEQYF.

V is TRBV30 and J is TRBJ2-7, with D possibly matching TRBD1 (5 bases). V was cut by 4 bases and J by 2 bases, with 9 bases left in between. The germline gives CDR1 GTSNPN, CDR2 SVGIG (reference sequence). The CDR3 totals 12 residues. The DNA for the CDR3 is TGTGCCTGGAACCCAGGGCCCTACGAGCAGTACTTC. This gives the protein CAWNPGPYEQYF. The full variable domain, in which reference TRBV30 and TRBJ2-7 provide the parts outside the CDR3, is SQTIHQWPATLVQPVGSPLSLECTVEGTSNPNLYWYRQAAGRGLQLLFYSVGIGQISSEVPQNLSASRPQDRQFILSSKKLLLSDSGFYLCAWNPGPYEQYFGPGTRLTVT.

The chain couples TRBV12-3 or TRBV12-4 to TRBJ2-1; D remains ambiguous. The CDR3 runs to 12 residues. Deletions cut 4 bases from V and 6 bases from J, with 7 bases between. The CDR3 region is CASSSVRNEQFF. In nucleotides, the CDR3 is TGTGCCAGCAGTTCGGTTCGCAATGAGCAGTTCTTC.

The V and J genes are TRBV29-1 and TRBJ1-1; D gene ambiguous. The germline V gene has CDR1 SQVTM and CDR2 ANQGSEA. Trimming left V 4 bases short and J 0 bases short, with 12 bases between. The CDR3 runs to 14 residues. The CDR3 nucleotides read TGCAGCGTTGCCGCAGTAAACATGAACACTGAAGCTTTCTTT. This translates into CSVAAVNMNTEAFF.